A single sample is the source of the 28 T cell receptor beta chains below, sequenced in a study of T-cell reconstitution after alpha-beta-depleted transplantation in children. As it was prepared, the TCRbeta library received unique molecular identifiers. Using its own MiXCR run on the PCR reads, TCRdb lists one record per CDR3 protein. This sample has approximately 400,000 distinct CDR3 sequences; roughly 16% occur once, and the top ten carry approximately 29%. The specimen comprised PBMCs, mostly from graft donor cells, sampled 360 days after TCRalphabeta/CD19-depleted stem cell transplant. These TCRs come from a boy in the first two years of life who had a stem cell transplant for Wiskott-Aldrich syndrome, so the T cells may come from the graft donor.

This clonotype showed up just a few times. The chain is built from TRBV10-3 and TRBJ2-5; possibly TRBD1 for D (6 bases). The length of the CDR3 is 14 residues. V dropped 4 bases and J dropped 0 bases, with 9 bases sitting between them. The germline gives CDR1 ENHRY, CDR2 SYGVKD. CDR3: CAISARGYQETQYF. CDR3 in DNA: TGTGCCATCAGTGCGAGGGGGTACCAAGAGACCCAGTACTTC.

Only a few counts were recorded for this clonotype. The chain couples TRBV5-1 to TRBJ2-2, with unresolved D. Trimming shortened V by 4 bases and J by 1 base, and 11 bases separated the two germline ends. CDR3 size: 15 residues. Germline lookup yields CDR1 SGHRS and CDR2 YFSETQ. The chain's CDR3 is CASSTLGLNTGELFF. The CDR3 DNA reads TGCGCCAGCAGCACCTTAGGGCTGAACACCGGGGAGCTGTTTTTT.

The gene calls are TRBV6-5 and TRBJ2-3, with D unclear. The CDR3 has 13 amino acids. Per germline, CDR1 MNHEY and CDR2 SVGAGI. Trimming removed 2 bases from V and 8 bases from J, with 11 bases in between. The CDR3 DNA reads as TGTGCCAGCAGTTACAACCCAGTCGGTACGCAGTATTTT. This encodes CASSYNPVGTQYF.

This clonotype occurred a few times. This chain links TRBV5-1 with TRBJ1-2; no clear D. This CDR3 is 16 amino acids long. Trimming took 4 bases from V and 3 from J, leaving 19 bases between them. Germline V CDR1 and CDR2: SGHRS, YFSETQ. The CDR3 loop is CASSMYGRRADYGYTF. In nucleotides, the CDR3 is TGCGCCAGCAGCATGTACGGACGTAGGGCGGACTATGGCTACACCTTC.

In this sample, this clonotype turned up a few times. This chain uses TRBV4-1 with TRBJ2-2; no definite D call. V was pared by 1 base and J by 8 bases, with 2 bases between. The CDR3 is 11 residues long. Germline lookup yields CDR1 MGHRA and CDR2 YSYEKL. For the CDR3, the DNA is TGCGCCAGCAGCCAAGTGGGGGAGCTGTTTTTT. Its translation is CASSQVGELFF.

CDR3 region: CATSTATRRPTDTQYF. The CDR3 DNA sequence: TGTGCCACCAGTACGGCGACTAGAAGACCCACAGATACGCAGTATTTT. This chain joins TRBV24-1 and TRBJ2-3; possibly TRBD2 for D (6 bases). The CDR3 runs to 16 residues. Germline V CDR1 and CDR2: KGHDR, SFDVKD. V lost 6 bases to trimming and J lost 2 bases, with 17 bases between them.

The chain carries TRBV11-2 and TRBJ2-1; 8 bases line up with TRBD2. The CDR3 extends over 20 amino acids. V lost 0 bases to trimming and J lost 0 bases; unmatched junction nucleotides: 13. The germline CDR1 and CDR2 sequences are SGHAT and FQNNGV. The CDR3 bases are TGTGCCAGCAGCTTAGATGTGGGACTAGGGATTAGGAGCTCCTACAATGAGCAGTTCTTC. It yields the protein CASSLDVGLGIRSSYNEQFF.

This clonotype has just a few counts. The gene calls are TRBV12-3 or TRBV12-4 and TRBJ2-7, with 7 nucleotides matching TRBD1. Unmatched junction bases numbered 4, after V lost 0 bases and J lost 2 bases. This CDR3 contains 15 residues. The CDR3, as DNA: TGTGCCAGCAGTTTAGCCCAGGGACAGCCCTACGAGCAGTACTTC. Its translation is CASSLAQGQPYEQYF.

This chain joins TRBV20-1 and TRBJ2-3; D gene uncertain. Germline V gives CDR1 DFQATT, CDR2 SNEGSKA (reference sequence). The CDR3 sequence is 13 residues long. V gave up 5 bases and J gave up 0 bases, with 9 bases separating them. The CDR3 coding sequence is TGCAGTGCTGTCCAGTCCAGCACAGATACGCAGTATTTT. Amino acids: CSAVQSSTDTQYF.

The rearrangement links TRBV12-3 or TRBV12-4 to TRBJ2-1; D ambiguous. This CDR3 region has 18 residues. CDR3 DNA sequence: TGTACCTTCAGTTTAATGGGCCCTCCCCATCCTTTCTTCAATGAGCAGTTCTTC. Its translation is CTFSLMGPPHPFFNEQFF.

This clonotype has only a few counts. The chain carries TRBV12-3 or TRBV12-4 and TRBJ2-7; D not resolved. V gave up 2 bases and J gave up 6 bases, with 11 bases separating them. There are 13 residues in the CDR3. CDR3 residues: CASSLLAGAEQYF. CDR3 in DNA: TGTGCCAGCAGTTTACTTGCCGGTGCCGAGCAGTACTTC.

The chain uses TRBV6-5 and TRBJ2-7; tentative D call: TRBD1 (6 bases). Germline V lookup: CDR1 MNHEY, CDR2 SVGAGI. The CDR3 contains 14 residues. Trimming pared 0 bases from V and 7 bases from J, leaving 13 bases between. CDR3 sequence reads: CASSYSGTPWEQYF. The DNA of the CDR3 is TGTGCCAGCAGTTACTCAGGGACACCGTGGGAGCAGTACTTC.

This clonotype turned up a few times. The chain has TRBV4-3 and TRBJ2-1; D is unresolved. The ends were cut back, 1 base at V and 7 bases at J, with 14 bases in the middle. There are 15 residues in the CDR3. Per the germline V gene, CDR1 is LGHNA and CDR2 is YSLEER. The CDR3 DNA follows: TGCGCCAGCAGCCAAGTTTTAACGGGCTTTAATGAGCAGTTCTTC. Its translation is CASSQVLTGFNEQFF.

The chain combines TRBV3-1 with TRBJ2-7, with a tentative D call TRBD2 (5 bases). The V end was cut by 1 base, the J end by 6 bases, with 16 bases between. The CDR3 is 15 residues long. Germline V gene lookup returns CDR1 LGHDT and CDR2 YNNKEL (reference sequence). The CDR3 nucleotides are TGTGCCAGCAGCCAAGGGCCCGGAGGTGGTGGCGAGCAGTACTTC. As protein: CASSQGPGGGGEQYF.

The chain is built from TRBV4-2 and TRBJ2-7; 10 bases are a match to TRBD2. Per the germline V gene, CDR1 is LGHNA and CDR2 is YNFKEQ. This CDR3 comprises 14 residues. With V trimmed by 0 bases and J by 9 bases, 5 bases remained unmatched. CDR3 region: CASSQDLAGAGQYF. In nucleotides, the CDR3 is TGTGCCAGCAGCCAAGATCTAGCGGGGGCAGGGCAGTACTTC.

The gene calls are TRBV12-3 or TRBV12-4 and TRBJ1-1; TRBD1 matches 7 bases. Trimming at V came to 3 bases and at J to 9 bases, leaving 4 bases not matched to a gene. The CDR3 contains 12 residues. CDR3 in DNA: TGTGCCAGCAGTTTCGACAGGGAGCAAGCTTTCTTT. The encoded protein is CASSFDREQAFF.

This clonotype was seen ten or more times. The chain combines TRBV28 with TRBJ2-5; D perhaps matches TRBD1 (6 bases). Trimming cost V 3 bases and J 10 bases, with 18 bases left between them. Germline V gives CDR1 MDHEN, CDR2 SYDVKM. This CDR3 has 14 amino acids. CDR3 protein: CASSLVGQGKGQYF. As DNA, the CDR3 is TGTGCCAGCAGTTTGGTGGGGCAGGGGAAAGGCCAGTACTTC.

This clonotype appeared a few times. V is TRBV4-1 and J is TRBJ2-7; D perhaps matches TRBD1 (7 bases). The CDR3 consists of 18 residues. Deletions cut 1 base from V and 2 bases from J, with 21 bases between. Per the germline V gene, CDR1 is MGHRA and CDR2 is YSYEKL. The CDR3 sequence: CASSQVPSGRGEAYEQYF. The CDR3 coding sequence is TGCGCCAGCAGCCAAGTGCCAAGCGGCAGGGGGGAGGCCTACGAGCAGTACTTC.

This clonotype appeared a few times. The gene calls are TRBV12-3 or TRBV12-4 and TRBJ2-7; D gene uncertain. The CDR3 is 15 amino acids. Trimming removed 1 base from V and 2 bases from J, with 12 bases in between. CDR3 sequence: CASSLGSRPTYEQYF. The CDR3 nucleotides are TGTGCCAGCAGTTTAGGATCCCGGCCTACCTACGAGCAGTACTTC.

The chain joins TRBV20-1 to TRBJ2-4; D uncertain. The CDR3 is 13 residues long. V shed 5 bases and J shed 0 bases, with 8 bases lying between them. Germline values: CDR1 DFQATT, CDR2 SNEGSKA (reference sequence). CDR3 sequence (DNA): TGCAGTGCTTCGACAATAGCCAAAAACATTCAGTACTTC. This encodes CSASTIAKNIQYF.

This clonotype showed up just a few times. V gene TRBV24-1 combines with J gene TRBJ2-1, with 11 bases fitting TRBD1. The CDR3 has 15 amino acids. Germline CDR1 reads KGHDR; CDR2 reads SFDVKD. V lost 4 bases and J lost 6; bases outside the gene matches: 4. CDR3 loop: CATSDPGTGGNEQFF. The CDR3 coding sequence is TGTGCCACCAGTGACCCCGGGACAGGGGGCAATGAGCAGTTCTTC.

This clonotype is a singleton in its sample. The CDR3 DNA reads TGTGCCAGCAGGACAGTGTTCACCGGGGAGCTGTTTTTT. Protein sequence: CASRTVFTGELFF. The chain couples TRBV2 to TRBJ2-2; D may be TRBD1 (5 bases). The CDR3 runs 13 residues. Germline lookup yields CDR1 SNHLY and CDR2 FYNNEI. The V gene lost 6 bases and the J gene lost 4 bases, with 9 bases spanning the gap.

The CDR3 DNA sequence: TGTGCCAGCAGTTACGCCCAGGGGTCCGAGCAGTACTTC. This translates into CASSYAQGSEQYF. V is TRBV6-6 and J is TRBJ2-7; tentative D call: TRBD1 (6 bases). Deletions cut 2 bases from V and 6 bases from J, with 11 bases between. This CDR3 has 13 residues. Germline V gene sequence: CDR1 MNHNY, CDR2 SVGAGI (reference sequence).

The rearrangement uses TRBV7-9 and TRBJ2-3; D is uncertain. This CDR3 is built from 13 residues. V lost 3 bases to trimming and J lost 0 bases, with 4 bases between them. CDR1 is SEHNR and CDR2 is FQNEAQ in the germline V gene (reference sequence). The CDR3 here is CASSFYSTDTQYF. CDR3 DNA sequence: TGTGCCAGCAGCTTCTACAGCACAGATACGCAGTATTTT.

This clonotype turned up a few times. The CDR3 DNA reads as TGCAGTGCCCACAGGGGGCAGGAAAGGACCCAGTACTTC. Translated, it gives CSAHRGQERTQYF. The V and J genes are TRBV20-1 and TRBJ2-5; 9 bases map to TRBD1. Germline V gives CDR1 DFQATT, CDR2 SNEGSKA (reference sequence). This CDR3 comprises 13 residues. V trimming: 6 bases; J trimming: 7 bases; junction bases outside the gene matches: 9.

This clonotype was seen many times. The V call is TRBV12-3 or TRBV12-4, the J call TRBJ2-6; no reliable D call. V was shortened by 7 bases and J by 1 base, with 8 bases between the two germline ends. This CDR3 contains 14 residues. The DNA of the CDR3 is TGTGCCAGCACCCGTGGGTCTGGGGCCAACGTCCTGACTTTC. Protein sequence: CASTRGSGANVLTF.

The V call is TRBV7-9, the J call TRBJ2-3, with D perhaps TRBD1 (5 bases). The CDR3 is 15 residues long. The germline CDR1 and CDR2 sequences are SEHNR and FQNEAQ (reference sequence). Trimming cost V 5 bases and J 4 bases, with 16 bases left between them. CDR3 residues: CASSTRKGPADTQYF. CDR3 coding DNA: TGTGCCAGCAGCACCCGGAAGGGGCCGGCAGATACGCAGTATTTT.

This clonotype was seen ten or more times. The chain recombines TRBV10-3 with TRBJ2-6, with 8 bases matching TRBD1. The length of the CDR3 is 15 residues. CDR1 and CDR2 (germline): ENHRY, SYGVKD. Trimming cost V 5 bases and J 2 bases; bases outside gene matches: 2. DNA of the CDR3: TGTGCCATCAGTCCACAGGGGGCTGGGGCCAACGTCCTGACTTTC. It codes for CAISPQGAGANVLTF.